This T cell receptor (beta chain) is from a study of T cell responses to AZD1222 COVID-19 vaccine. Study observations and caveats: Only five or six AZD1222 recipients tested seropositive at baseline.

On this clone itself: Its target is not known.

The method was immunoSEQ multiplex PCR; TCRdb's version includes in-frame clones alone and lacks a portion of them. The table shows under 150,000 clones, with over 90% occurring only once. The source of this sequence is an adult in good health. The specimen was peripheral blood, collected on day 0 of AZD1222 vaccination.

CDR3: CASSQARVPLTEAFF. DNA for the CDR3: TGCGCCAGCAGCCAAGCCCGGGTCCCTTTAACTGAAGCTTTCTTT. The chain couples TRBV4-1 to TRBJ1-1; D uncertain. Germline V lookup: CDR1 MGHRA, CDR2 YSYEKL. The germline V and J ends were trimmed by 1 base and 5 bases, with 14 bases remaining between them. The CDR3 has 15 residues.